This is a list of T cell receptor beta chains from one sample in a study of blood T cell repertoires in COVID-19. Sequenced by immunoSEQ multiplex PCR; TCRdb stores in-frame clones only, minus some. The repertoire holds 66,000 or so clones, 86% seen once, with more than 6.5% in the top ten. The specimen was peripheral blood. The receptors here all came from a man aged 45-65 years with active COVID-19. Both conserved end residues are part of each CDR3.

>TRBJ1-3|15|TRBV7-2
CASSFGLFGGNTIYF
>TRBJ2-2|15|TRBV6-5
CASSSTGGSTGELFF
>TRBJ1-5|18|TRBV2
CASSSVTIVLGSNQPQHF
>TRBJ1-3|16|TRBV18
CASSPTTVTSGNTIYF
>TRBJ1-6|16|TRBV27
CASSRLSGTRDSPLHF
>TRBJ1-3|16|TRBV7-9
CASSSGAGGAGNTIYF
>TRBJ2-1|15|TRBV5-4
CASSFSGGANNEQFF
>TRBJ1-5|12|TRBV12-3/TRBV12-4
CASAGTEQPQHF
>TRBJ2-4|15|TRBV5-4
CASSLVGSRGNIQYF
>TRBJ2-1|15|TRBV7-2
CASSSAGASGGEQFF
>TRBJ1-2|12|TRBV9
CASSDGTGGYTF
>TRBJ2-5|15|TRBV7-2
CASSSSGYPQETQYF